Below are 26 T cell receptor beta chains sequenced from a single sample in a study of cytomegalovirus exposure and HLA in healthy donors. PCR involved 60 Vbeta and 13 Jbeta primers. The method was immunoSEQ multiplex PCR; TCRdb's version includes in-frame clones alone and lacks a portion of them. The sample contains nearly 200,000 clones, more than 75% of which appear only once. Sequencing input: PBMCs. The source of these receptors is a woman aged 45-65 years in good health and CMV-seropositive.

This rearrangement joins TRBV15 to TRBJ2-7; possible D gene TRBD2, 5 bases. Trimming cost V 5 bases and J 5 bases, with 16 bases left between them. The V gene's germline CDR1 is LNHNV and CDR2 YYDKDF (reference sequence). The CDR3 runs to 14 residues. The CDR3 sequence is CATSAYRENDEQYF. For the CDR3, the DNA is TGTGCCACCAGCGCTTACCGGGAAAACGACGAGCAGTACTTC.

The chain uses TRBV18 and TRBJ2-7, with D possibly TRBD1 on 7 matching bases. CDR3 length equals 16 residues. In germline, CDR1 is KGHSH, CDR2 LQKENI. The germline V and J ends were trimmed by 0 bases and 1 base, with 13 bases remaining between them. The CDR3 sequence: CASSPPGGQPSYEQYF. Written as DNA, the CDR3 is TGTGCCAGCTCACCACCGGGGGGACAGCCGTCCTACGAGCAGTACTTC.

This chain connects TRBV28 to TRBJ2-1, with a possible D match to TRBD2 (5 bases). Germline CDR1 is MDHEN and CDR2 is SYDVKM. Trimming left V 11 bases short and J 3 bases short, with 14 bases between. This CDR3 region has 13 residues. In DNA, the CDR3 is TGTGCCCGTTCAAGAGGGAACTACAATGAGCAGTTCTTC. Translated, it gives CARSRGNYNEQFF.

V usage is TRBV7-8 and J usage is TRBJ2-1, with D perhaps matching TRBD2 (6 bases). Trimming took off 5 bases at V and 2 bases at J, with 16 bases between the two ends. Germline V CDR1 and CDR2: SGHVS, FQNEAQ. The CDR3 totals 16 residues. The CDR3 spells CASSLLAGITYNEQFF. The DNA for the CDR3 is TGTGCCAGCAGCCTACTCGCGGGGATAACCTACAATGAGCAGTTCTTC.

The gene calls are TRBV29-1 and TRBJ1-3; 7 bases fit TRBD1. This CDR3 has 15 amino acids. Per the germline V gene, CDR1 is SQVTM and CDR2 is ANQGSEA. Trimming removed 4 bases from V and 0 bases from J; junction bases left unmatched: 6. In DNA, the CDR3 is TGCAGCGTTGTGGCAGGGGGTTTCTCTGGAAACACCATATATTTT. This gives the protein CSVVAGGFSGNTIYF.

The CDR3 sequence is CASSPGLSGSGYEQYF. CDR3 DNA sequence: TGCGCCAGCAGCCCGGGACTAAGCGGGAGCGGCTACGAGCAGTACTTC. The rearrangement links TRBV4-1 to TRBJ2-7; 8 nucleotides match TRBD2. The CDR3 spans 16 residues. Germline V gives CDR1 MGHRA, CDR2 YSYEKL. Germline trimming cut 4 bases from V and 3 bases from J; bases unmatched to any gene: 11.

J is TRBJ2-1 and V is TRBV7-9; 12 nucleotides line up with TRBD2. Trimming took 5 bases from V and 4 from J; bases not matched to a gene: 9. This CDR3 is 17 amino acids long. Germline V CDR1 and CDR2: SEHNR, FQNEAQ (reference sequence). This CDR3 reads CASSANLAGGLYNEQFF. The CDR3 DNA reads TGTGCCAGCAGCGCAAATCTAGCGGGGGGGCTGTACAATGAGCAGTTCTTC. Looking up the rest from reference TRBV7-9 and TRBJ2-1 gives the full variable domain: DTGVSQNPRHKITKRGQNVTFRCDPISEHNRLYWYRQTLGQGPEFLTYFQNEAQLEKSRLLSDRFSAERPKGSFSTLEIQRTEQGDSAMYLCASSANLAGGLYNEQFFGPGTRLTVL.

This clone has more than one count but fewer than ten. This rearrangement joins TRBV11-3 to TRBJ2-2; 7 bases align to TRBD1. The ends lost 5 bases at V and 2 bases at J; junction bases unmatched: 11. The CDR3 sequence is 17 residues long. Germline V lookup: CDR1 SGHNT, CDR2 YENEEA. CDR3 loop: CASSPFEGTENTGELFF. The CDR3, as DNA: TGTGCCAGCAGCCCCTTCGAGGGGACAGAAAACACCGGGGAGCTGTTTTTT.

V and J are TRBV2 and TRBJ2-7; TRBD2 matches at 9 bases. The CDR3 is 16 residues long. J was trimmed by 0 bases and V by 3 bases; bases with no gene match: 6. The germline gives CDR1 SNHLY, CDR2 FYNNEI. CDR3 bases: TGTGCCAGCAGTGACGTAGCGGGGGTGGGCTCCTACGAGCAGTACTTC. Residues: CASSDVAGVGSYEQYF.

This clone was seen only a few times. V is TRBV28 and J is TRBJ2-7; 8 nucleotides agree with TRBD1. There are 15 residues in the CDR3. Trimming removed 6 bases from V and 3 bases from J; junction bases left unmatched: 10. From germline, CDR1 is MDHEN and CDR2 SYDVKM. This CDR3 reads CASREPGQEYYEQYF. The CDR3 region has the DNA TGTGCCAGCAGAGAACCGGGACAGGAGTACTACGAGCAGTACTTC.

The chain joins TRBV11-2 to TRBJ1-6, with D perhaps TRBD1 (5 bases). Per germline, CDR1 SGHAT and CDR2 FQNNGV. Deletions cut 3 bases from V and 10 bases from J, with 16 bases between. The CDR3 sequence is 15 residues long. CDR3 nucleotide sequence: TGTGCCAGCAGCTTCAAGGGGCAAGTAGGATCACCCCTCCACTTT. It is translated as CASSFKGQVGSPLHF.

The sample holds a few counts of this clone. The chain uses TRBV10-3 and TRBJ2-3; D gene ambiguous. Between the trimmed V and J ends, which lost 4 bases and 5 bases, there was a span of 4 bases. The germline CDR1 and CDR2 sequences are ENHRY and SYGVKD. The CDR3 has 11 residues. The DNA of the CDR3 is TGTGCCATCAGTGGCGGAGATACGCAGTATTTT. Translation: CAISGGDTQYF.

The chain carries TRBV28 and TRBJ2-1, with D possibly being TRBD1 (6 bases). V was trimmed by 5 bases and J by 2 bases, leaving 16 bases between them. Germline CDR1 reads MDHEN; CDR2 reads SYDVKM. The CDR3 is made up of 16 amino acids. The CDR3 here is CASSAPRGPAYNEQFF. The CDR3 bases are TGTGCCAGCAGTGCGCCCAGGGGTCCGGCCTACAATGAGCAGTTCTTC.

The chain joins TRBV27 to TRBJ2-7; a possible D gene is TRBD1 (5 bases). The CDR3 sequence is 17 residues long. V shed 2 bases and J shed 0 bases, with 17 bases lying between them. The germline CDR1 and CDR2 sequences are MNHEY and SMNVEV (reference sequence). Here the CDR3 reads CASSLKSQGYFSYEQYF. CDR3 coding DNA: TGTGCCAGCAGTTTAAAGAGTCAGGGATACTTCTCCTACGAGCAGTACTTC.

The chain employs TRBV6-5 and TRBJ1-2; D is unclear. The CDR3 consists of 13 residues. The germline CDR1 and CDR2 sequences are MNHEY and SVGAGI. V lost 2 bases to trimming and J lost 8 bases, with 12 bases between them. The CDR3: CASSYAGGRGYTF. The CDR3 coding sequence is TGTGCCAGCAGTTACGCGGGAGGTCGGGGCTACACCTTC.

The J gene is TRBJ2-7, the V gene TRBV7-2; weak D call: TRBD2 (6 bases). The germline V and J ends were trimmed by 3 bases and 6 bases, with 18 bases remaining between them. This CDR3 comprises 15 residues. CDR1 and CDR2 from the germline V gene are SGHTA and FQGNSA. Written as DNA, the CDR3 is TGTGCCAGCAGCTTGCTCAGCGGGTTAAGAGGCGAGCAGTACTTC. Translating gives CASSLLSGLRGEQYF. The whole variable domain, filled in from reference TRBV7-2 and TRBJ2-7, reads GAGVSQSPSNKVTEKGKDVELRCDPISGHTALYWYRQSLGQGLEFLIYFQGNSAPDKSGLPSDRFSAERTGGSVSTLTIQRTQQEDSAVYLCASSLLSGLRGEQYFGPGTRLTVT.

The table lists this clone with a count of one. The junction differs from germline at one of its ends, possibly a read error. The CDR3 sequence: CSSSLRRDQPQHF. CDR3 sequence (DNA): TGTTCCAGCAGCTTAAGGCGGGATCAGCCCCAGCATTTT. The chain is built from TRBV7-9 and TRBJ1-5, with D hard to call. Germline CDR1 SEHNR, CDR2 FQNEAQ (reference sequence). The CDR3 extends over 13 amino acids.

The chain joins TRBV5-4 to TRBJ2-6; possible D gene TRBD2, 7 bases. The CDR3 consists of 15 residues. V gave up 4 bases and J gave up 0 bases, with 8 bases separating them. Germline assignment: CDR1 SGHNT and CDR2 YYREEE (reference sequence). The CDR3 spells CASSGGASGANVLTF. The CDR3 bases are TGTGCCAGCAGCGGGGGGGCCTCTGGGGCCAACGTCCTGACTTTC.

The chain links TRBV7-9 to TRBJ1-1; unclear D gene. The V gene's germline CDR1 is SEHNR and CDR2 FQNEAQ (reference sequence). This CDR3 region has 12 residues. Trimming removed 3 bases at V and 5 bases at J, with 7 bases between. This CDR3 is CASSFQHTEAFF. The CDR3 bases are TGTGCCAGCAGCTTCCAACATACTGAAGCTTTCTTT.

The chain has TRBV19 and TRBJ2-2; 9 bases line up with TRBD1. The CDR3 extends over 15 amino acids. The trim removed 7 bases at V and 3 bases at J, leaving 6 bases unmatched. Germline loops: CDR1 LNHDA, CDR2 SQIVND (reference sequence). DNA for the CDR3: TGTGCCAGTACTGTACGGGACAGGGACACCGGGGAGCTGTTTTTT. This translates into CASTVRDRDTGELFF.

This chain uses TRBV19 with TRBJ2-7; maybe TRBD1 (5 bases). V was shortened by 1 base and J by 7 bases, with 14 bases between the two germline ends. The CDR3 loop spans 14 amino acids. Germline V lookup: CDR1 LNHDA, CDR2 SQIVND (reference sequence). CDR3 nucleotides: TGTGCCAGTAGTATAGGGGCATCCAGGGTGGAGCAGTACTTC. Its protein is CASSIGASRVEQYF.

This chain links TRBV5-1 with TRBJ1-6, with TRBD1 matching over 8 bases. CDR1 SGHRS and CDR2 YFSETQ come from the germline V gene. The CDR3 length is 14 residues. V shed 4 bases and J 10 bases; nucleotides not matched to a gene: 7. DNA for the CDR3: TGCGCCAGCAGCCCGACAGGGGTAGGCTCACCCCTCCACTTT. Amino acids: CASSPTGVGSPLHF.

The rearrangement links TRBV5-1 to TRBJ2-5; 9 nucleotides match TRBD2. The V segment lost 1 base and the J segment 1 base; nucleotides outside the gene matches: 11. The germline V gene has CDR1 SGHRS and CDR2 YFSETQ. The CDR3 loop spans 18 amino acids. CDR3 protein: CASSLSLSLAGLQETQYF. Written as DNA, the CDR3 is TGCGCCAGCAGCTTGTCTCTTTCCCTAGCGGGGCTCCAAGAGACCCAGTACTTC.

The rearrangement joins TRBV27 to TRBJ2-7; 7 positions match TRBD2. The trim removed 5 bases at V and 6 bases at J, leaving 7 bases unmatched. The germline CDR1 and CDR2 sequences are MNHEY and SMNVEV (reference sequence). The CDR3 totals 13 residues. For the CDR3, the DNA is TGTGCCAGCAGTCTTAGCGGGCCTCTCGAGCAGTACTTC. This gives the protein CASSLSGPLEQYF.

V usage is TRBV9 and J usage is TRBJ1-3; D possibly corresponds to TRBD1 (6 bases). Per germline, CDR1 SGDLS and CDR2 YYNGEE. Trimming removed 0 bases from V and 4 bases from J, with 8 bases in between. CDR3 length equals 14 residues. The chain's CDR3 is CASSVGDTGNTIYF. For the CDR3, the DNA is TGTGCCAGCAGCGTAGGGGACACCGGAAACACCATATATTTT. The full variable domain, with the rest looked up from reference TRBV9 and TRBJ1-3, is DSGVTQTPKHLITATGQRVTLRCSPRSGDLSVYWYQQSLDQGLQFLIQYYNGEERAKGNILERFSAQQFPDLHSELNLSSLELGDSALYFCASSVGDTGNTIYFGEGSWLTVV.

The chain couples TRBV27 to TRBJ2-7, with 8 bases fitting TRBD1. The ends lost 8 bases at V and 2 bases at J; junction bases unmatched: 11. The CDR3 extends over 15 amino acids. Looked up from germline, CDR1 is MNHEY and CDR2 is SMNVEV (reference sequence). The CDR3 reads CASLPVAGGPYEQYF. CDR3 in DNA: TGTGCCAGCCTCCCCGTGGCAGGGGGCCCCTACGAGCAGTACTTC.